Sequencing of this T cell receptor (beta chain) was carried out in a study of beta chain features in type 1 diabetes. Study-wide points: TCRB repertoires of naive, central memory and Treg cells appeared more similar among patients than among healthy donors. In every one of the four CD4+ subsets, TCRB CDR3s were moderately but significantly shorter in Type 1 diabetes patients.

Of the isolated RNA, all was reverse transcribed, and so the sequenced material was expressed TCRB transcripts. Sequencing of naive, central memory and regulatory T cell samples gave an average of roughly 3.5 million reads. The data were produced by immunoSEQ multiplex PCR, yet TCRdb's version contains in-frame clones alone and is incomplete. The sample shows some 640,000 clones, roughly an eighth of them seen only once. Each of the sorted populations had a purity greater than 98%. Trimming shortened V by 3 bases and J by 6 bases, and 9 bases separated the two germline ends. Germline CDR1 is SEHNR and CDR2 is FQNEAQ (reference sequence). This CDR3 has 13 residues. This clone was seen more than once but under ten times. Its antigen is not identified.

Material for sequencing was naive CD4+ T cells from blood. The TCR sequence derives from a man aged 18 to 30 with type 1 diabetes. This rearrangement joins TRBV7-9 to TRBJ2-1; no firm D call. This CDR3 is CASSLLGGNEQFF. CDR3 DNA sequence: TGTGCCAGCAGCTTGTTGGGCGGCAATGAGCAGTTCTTC.